The entry below describes one T cell receptor (beta chain). Study processing details: Estimated nucleated cell counts came from reference gene primer amplification. The assay was immunoSEQ multiplex PCR, and TCRdb's table has in-frame clones only and misses some. V, J and clone size were drawn from that table, and D and trimming were deduced from the DNA. The sample records some 200,000 clones, 84% being singletons. These data are taken from a study of blood T cell repertoires in COVID-19. The CDR3 consists of 15 residues. Trimming removed 1 base from V and 3 bases from J; junction bases left unmatched: 5. The V gene's germline CDR1 is SGHAT and CDR2 FQNNGV.

This sequence was found in a human donor in a cohort sampled during active COVID-19. The V call is TRBV11-2, the J call TRBJ2-7, with TRBD1 identical over 8 bases. Material for sequencing was peripheral blood. This CDR3 reads CASSLVQTGDYEQYF. CDR3 nucleotide sequence: TGTGCCAGCAGCTTAGTCCAGACAGGGGACTACGAGCAGTACTTC.